This T cell receptor beta chain came from a study of T cell responses to AZD1222 COVID-19 vaccine. Study-wide results and limits: Spike-specific TCR breadth and depth both grew after two AZD1222 doses.

The CDR3 loop spans 13 amino acids. Germline CDR1 is LNHDA and CDR2 is SQIVND (reference sequence). Trimming cost V 3 bases and J 7 bases, with 12 bases left between them. This clone has a single count. Its antigen is unidentified. Here immunoSEQ multiplex PCR was the method, and the copy in TCRdb shows in-frame clones only, minus some. The sample has about 110,000 clones, approximately 94% seen once. The receptor was derived from an adult who received the AZD1222 COVID-19 vaccine. The chain combines TRBV19 with TRBJ1-1; no reliable D call. The sample consisted of peripheral blood, taken 28 days after the second AZD1222 dose. CDR3 bases: TGTGCCAGTAGTATCTTCACCGGAGATGAAGCTTTCTTT. Translated: CASSIFTGDEAFF.